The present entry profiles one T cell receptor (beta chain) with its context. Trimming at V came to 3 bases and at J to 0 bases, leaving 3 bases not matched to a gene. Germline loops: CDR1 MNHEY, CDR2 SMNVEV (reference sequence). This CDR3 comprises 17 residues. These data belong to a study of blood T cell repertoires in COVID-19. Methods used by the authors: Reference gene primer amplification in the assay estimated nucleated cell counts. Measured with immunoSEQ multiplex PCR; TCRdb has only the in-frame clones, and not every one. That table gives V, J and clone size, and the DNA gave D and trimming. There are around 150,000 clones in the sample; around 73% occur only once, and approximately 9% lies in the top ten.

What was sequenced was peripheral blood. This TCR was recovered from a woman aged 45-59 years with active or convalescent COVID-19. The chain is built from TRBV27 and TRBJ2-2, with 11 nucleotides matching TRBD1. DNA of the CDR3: TGTGCCAGCAGTTTCAGGACAGGGGGCCCGAACACCGGGGAGCTGTTTTTT. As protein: CASSFRTGGPNTGELFF.